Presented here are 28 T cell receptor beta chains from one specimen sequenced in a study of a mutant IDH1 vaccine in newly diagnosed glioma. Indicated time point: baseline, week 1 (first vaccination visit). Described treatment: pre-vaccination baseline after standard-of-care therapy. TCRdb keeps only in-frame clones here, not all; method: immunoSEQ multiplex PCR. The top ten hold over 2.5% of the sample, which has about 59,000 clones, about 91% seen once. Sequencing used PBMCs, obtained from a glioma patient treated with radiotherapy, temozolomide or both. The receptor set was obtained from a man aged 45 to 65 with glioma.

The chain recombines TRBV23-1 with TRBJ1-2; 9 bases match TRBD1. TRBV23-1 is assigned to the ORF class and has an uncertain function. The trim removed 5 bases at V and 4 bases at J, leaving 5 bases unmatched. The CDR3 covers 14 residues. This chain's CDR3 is CASSGTGSPYGYTF. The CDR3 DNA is TGCGCCAGCAGTGGGACAGGGTCTCCCTATGGCTACACCTTC.

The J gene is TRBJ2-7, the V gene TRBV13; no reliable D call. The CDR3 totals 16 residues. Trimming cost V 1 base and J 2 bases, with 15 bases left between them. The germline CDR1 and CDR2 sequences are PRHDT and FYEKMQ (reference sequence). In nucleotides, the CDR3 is TGTGCCAGCAGCTTAGACCTCCGGGCCAACGCCTACGAGCAGTACTTC. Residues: CASSLDLRANAYEQYF.

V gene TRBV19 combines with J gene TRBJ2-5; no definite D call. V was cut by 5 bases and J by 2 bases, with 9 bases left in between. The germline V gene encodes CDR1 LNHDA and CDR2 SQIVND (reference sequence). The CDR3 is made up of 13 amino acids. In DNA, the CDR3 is TGTGCCAGTAGTCCCGGTACTCAAGAGACCCAGTACTTC. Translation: CASSPGTQETQYF.

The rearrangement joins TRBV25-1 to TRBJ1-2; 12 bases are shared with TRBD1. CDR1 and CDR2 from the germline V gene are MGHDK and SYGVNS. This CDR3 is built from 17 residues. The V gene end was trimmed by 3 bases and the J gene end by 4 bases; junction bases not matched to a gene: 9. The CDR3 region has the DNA TGTGCCAGCAGTGACCCGGGACAGGGGGCGCGGGGCTATGGCTACACCTTC. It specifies CASSDPGQGARGYGYTF.

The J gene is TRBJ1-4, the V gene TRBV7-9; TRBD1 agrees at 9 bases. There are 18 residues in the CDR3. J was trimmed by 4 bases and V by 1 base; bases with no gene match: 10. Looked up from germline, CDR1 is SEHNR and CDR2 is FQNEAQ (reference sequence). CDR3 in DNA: TGTGCCAGCAGCTTAGTAACAGGGGGCTCTCGAGGTAATGAAAAACTGTTTTTT. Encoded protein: CASSLVTGGSRGNEKLFF.

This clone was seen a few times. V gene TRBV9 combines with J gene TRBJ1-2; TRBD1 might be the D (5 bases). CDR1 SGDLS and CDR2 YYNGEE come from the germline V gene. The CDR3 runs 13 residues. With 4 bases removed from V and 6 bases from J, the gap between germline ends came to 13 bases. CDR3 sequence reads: CASSPGHYHGYTF. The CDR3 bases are TGTGCCAGCAGCCCTGGACATTATCATGGCTACACCTTC.

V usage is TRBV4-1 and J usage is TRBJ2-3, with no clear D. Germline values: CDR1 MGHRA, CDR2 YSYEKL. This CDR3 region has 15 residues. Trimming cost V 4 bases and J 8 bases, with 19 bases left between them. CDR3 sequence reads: CASSREPMTVGTQYF. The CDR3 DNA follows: TGCGCCAGCAGCCGAGAGCCGATGACTGTGGGTACGCAGTATTTT.

The CDR3 DNA sequence: TGTGCCAGCAGCCGGGGACAAAACACTGAAGCTTTCTTT. It translates to CASSRGQNTEAFF. The J gene is TRBJ1-1, the V gene TRBV11-2, with a possible D match to TRBD1 (6 bases). Germline-derived CDR1 and CDR2 are SGHAT and FQNNGV. CDR3 length: 13 amino acids. V was pared by 5 bases and J by 2 bases, with 9 bases between. Full variable domain (missing parts from reference TRBV11-2 and TRBJ1-1): EAGVAQSPRYKIIEKRQSVAFWCNPISGHATLYWYQQILGQGPKLLIQFQNNGVVDDSQLPKDRFSAERLKGVDSTLKIQPAKLEDSAVYLCASSRGQNTEAFFGQGTRLTVV.

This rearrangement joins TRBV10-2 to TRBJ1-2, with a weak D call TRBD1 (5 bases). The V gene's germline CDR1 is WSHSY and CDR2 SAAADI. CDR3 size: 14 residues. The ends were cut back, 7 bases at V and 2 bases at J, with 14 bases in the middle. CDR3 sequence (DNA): TGCGCCAGCACTAGCCCAGGGACGAACTATGGCTACACCTTC. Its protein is CASTSPGTNYGYTF.

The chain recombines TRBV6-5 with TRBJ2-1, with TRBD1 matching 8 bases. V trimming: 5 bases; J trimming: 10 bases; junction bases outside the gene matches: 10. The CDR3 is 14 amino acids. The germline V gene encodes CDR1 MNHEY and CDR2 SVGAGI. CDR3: CASSADGTGLEQFF. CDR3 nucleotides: TGTGCCAGCAGTGCCGACGGGACAGGTCTAGAGCAGTTCTTC.

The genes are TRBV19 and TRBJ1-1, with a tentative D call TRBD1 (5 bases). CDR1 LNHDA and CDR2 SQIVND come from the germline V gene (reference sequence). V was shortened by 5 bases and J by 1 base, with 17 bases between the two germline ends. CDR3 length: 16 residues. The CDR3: CASSWRVRQSNTEAFF. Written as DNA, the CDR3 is TGTGCCAGTAGTTGGAGGGTACGACAGTCGAACACTGAAGCTTTCTTT.

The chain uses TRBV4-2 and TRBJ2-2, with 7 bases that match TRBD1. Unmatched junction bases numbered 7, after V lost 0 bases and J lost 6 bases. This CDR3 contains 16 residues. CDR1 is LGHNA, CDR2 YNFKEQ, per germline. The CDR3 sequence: CASSQEATGVPGELFF. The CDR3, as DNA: TGTGCCAGCAGCCAAGAGGCTACAGGGGTGCCCGGGGAGCTGTTTTTT.

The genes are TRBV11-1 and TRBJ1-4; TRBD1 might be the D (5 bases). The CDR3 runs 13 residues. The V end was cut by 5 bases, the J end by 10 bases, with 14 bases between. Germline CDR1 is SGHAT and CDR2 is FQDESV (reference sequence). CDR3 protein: CASSRGRGGKLFF. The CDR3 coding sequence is TGTGCCAGCAGCAGGGGACGGGGAGGAAAACTGTTTTTT.

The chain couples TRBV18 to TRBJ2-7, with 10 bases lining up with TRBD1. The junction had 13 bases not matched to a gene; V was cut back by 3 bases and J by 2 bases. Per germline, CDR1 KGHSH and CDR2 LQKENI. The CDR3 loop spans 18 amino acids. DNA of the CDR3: TGTGCCAGCTCACCCACACGGACAGGGGGTCAGACCACCTACGAGCAGTACTTC. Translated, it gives CASSPTRTGGQTTYEQYF. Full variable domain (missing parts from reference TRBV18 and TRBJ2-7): NAGVMQNPRHLVRRRGQEARLRCSPMKGHSHVYWYRQLPEEGLKFMVYLQKENIIDESGMPKERFSAEFPKEGPSILRIQQVVRGDSAAYFCASSPTRTGGQTTYEQYFGPGTRLTVT.

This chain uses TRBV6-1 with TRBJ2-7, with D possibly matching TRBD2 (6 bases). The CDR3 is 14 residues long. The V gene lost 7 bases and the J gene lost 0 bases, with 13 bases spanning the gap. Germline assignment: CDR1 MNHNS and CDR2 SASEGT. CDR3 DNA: TGTGCCAGCAAGGTCCTAGCGTTCTCCTACGAGCAGTACTTC. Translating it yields CASKVLAFSYEQYF.

CDR3 nucleotides: TGTGCCAGCAGTCTACAGGCCCTGAACACTGAAGCTTTCTTT. Encoded protein: CASSLQALNTEAFF. This chain links TRBV6-1 with TRBJ1-1, with D possibly matching TRBD1 (5 bases). Trimming pared 5 bases from V and 0 bases from J, leaving 10 bases between. This CDR3 is 14 amino acids long. CDR1 is MNHNS and CDR2 is SASEGT in the germline V gene.

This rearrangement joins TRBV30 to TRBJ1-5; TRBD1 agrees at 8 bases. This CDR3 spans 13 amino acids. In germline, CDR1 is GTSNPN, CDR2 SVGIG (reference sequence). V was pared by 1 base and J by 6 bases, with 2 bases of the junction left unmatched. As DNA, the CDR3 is TGTGCCTGGAGTGGGACAGGGTTTCAGCCCCAGCATTTT. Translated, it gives CAWSGTGFQPQHF.

The CDR3: CASSSLSANTGELFF. DNA for the CDR3: TGTGCCAGCAGTTCGCTGTCCGCGAACACCGGGGAGCTGTTTTTT. The V and J genes are TRBV27 and TRBJ2-2; D ambiguous. Looked up from germline, CDR1 is MNHEY and CDR2 is SMNVEV (reference sequence). CDR3 length equals 15 residues. V was trimmed by 4 bases and J by 0 bases, leaving 9 bases between them.

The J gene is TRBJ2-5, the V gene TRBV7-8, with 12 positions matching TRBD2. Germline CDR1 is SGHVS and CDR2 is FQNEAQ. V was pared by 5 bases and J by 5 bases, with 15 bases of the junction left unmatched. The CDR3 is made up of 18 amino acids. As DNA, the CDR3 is TGTGCCAGCAGCCCGGGCAGCCTAGCGGGGGGGCGGCTTGAGACCCAGTACTTC. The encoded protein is CASSPGSLAGGRLETQYF.

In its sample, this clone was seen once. This chain's CDR3 is CASSQDRVGTAYEQYF. The CDR3 DNA reads as TGCGCCAGCAGCCAAGATCGAGTGGGGACAGCCTACGAGCAGTACTTC. This chain joins TRBV4-1 and TRBJ2-7, with 7 bases lining up with TRBD1. This CDR3 is built from 16 residues. After removal of 0 bases from V and 2 bases from J, the junction contained 7 bases not matched to a gene. From germline, CDR1 is MGHRA and CDR2 YSYEKL.

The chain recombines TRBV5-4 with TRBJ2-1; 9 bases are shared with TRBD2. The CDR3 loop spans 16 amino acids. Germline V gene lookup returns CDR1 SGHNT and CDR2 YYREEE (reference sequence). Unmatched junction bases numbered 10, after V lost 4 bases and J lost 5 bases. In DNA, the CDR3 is TGTGCCAGCAGCCCCGGGACTAGCACTCTAAACAATGAGCAGTTCTTC. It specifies CASSPGTSTLNNEQFF.

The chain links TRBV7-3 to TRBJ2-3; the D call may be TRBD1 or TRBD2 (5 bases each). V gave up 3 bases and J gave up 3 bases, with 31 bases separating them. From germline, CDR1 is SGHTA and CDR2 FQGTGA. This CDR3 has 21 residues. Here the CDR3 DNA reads TGTGCCAGCAGCTTCTCCACCTCGCCGCGGAATGTGGGAGAGGGGACAGATACGCAGTATTTT. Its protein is CASSFSTSPRNVGEGTDTQYF.

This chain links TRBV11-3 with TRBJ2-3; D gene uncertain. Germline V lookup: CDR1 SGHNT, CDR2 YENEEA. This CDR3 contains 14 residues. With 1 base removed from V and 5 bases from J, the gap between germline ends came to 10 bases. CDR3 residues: CASSLAGPGDTQYF. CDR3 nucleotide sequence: TGTGCCAGCAGCTTAGCGGGCCCGGGAGATACGCAGTATTTT.

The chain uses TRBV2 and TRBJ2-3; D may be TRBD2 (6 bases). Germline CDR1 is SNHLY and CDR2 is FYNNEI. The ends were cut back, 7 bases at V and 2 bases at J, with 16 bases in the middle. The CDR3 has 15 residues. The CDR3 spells CASTRGGGNTDTQYF. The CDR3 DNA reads TGTGCCAGCACTCGGGGTGGAGGGAACACAGATACGCAGTATTTT.

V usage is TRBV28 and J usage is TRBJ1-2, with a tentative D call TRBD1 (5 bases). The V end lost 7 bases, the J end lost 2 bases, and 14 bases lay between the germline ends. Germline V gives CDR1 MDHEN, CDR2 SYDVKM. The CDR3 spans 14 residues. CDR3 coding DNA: TGTGCCAGCACAAGCGGGGGGAAAAACTATGGCTACACCTTC. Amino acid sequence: CASTSGGKNYGYTF.

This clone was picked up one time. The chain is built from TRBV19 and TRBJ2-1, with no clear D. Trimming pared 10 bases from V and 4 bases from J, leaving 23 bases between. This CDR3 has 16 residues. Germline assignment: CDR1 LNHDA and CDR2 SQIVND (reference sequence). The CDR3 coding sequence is TGTGCCACCCGGCCCTTTGTGGCGGCCCCTTACAATGAGCAGTTCTTC. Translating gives CATRPFVAAPYNEQFF.

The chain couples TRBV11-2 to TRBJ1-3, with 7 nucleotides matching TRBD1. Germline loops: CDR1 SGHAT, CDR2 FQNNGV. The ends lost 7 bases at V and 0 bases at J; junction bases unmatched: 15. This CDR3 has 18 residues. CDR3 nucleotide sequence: TGTGCCAGCAACCAAGGGGGACAGCTGATAGCCTCTGGAAACACCATATATTTT. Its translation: CASNQGGQLIASGNTIYF.

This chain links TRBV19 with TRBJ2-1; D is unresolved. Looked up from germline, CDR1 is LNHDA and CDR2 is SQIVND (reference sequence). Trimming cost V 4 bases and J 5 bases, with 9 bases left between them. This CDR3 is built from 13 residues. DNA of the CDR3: TGTGCCAGTAGTACAACCTGGGACAATGAGCAGTTCTTC. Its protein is CASSTTWDNEQFF.